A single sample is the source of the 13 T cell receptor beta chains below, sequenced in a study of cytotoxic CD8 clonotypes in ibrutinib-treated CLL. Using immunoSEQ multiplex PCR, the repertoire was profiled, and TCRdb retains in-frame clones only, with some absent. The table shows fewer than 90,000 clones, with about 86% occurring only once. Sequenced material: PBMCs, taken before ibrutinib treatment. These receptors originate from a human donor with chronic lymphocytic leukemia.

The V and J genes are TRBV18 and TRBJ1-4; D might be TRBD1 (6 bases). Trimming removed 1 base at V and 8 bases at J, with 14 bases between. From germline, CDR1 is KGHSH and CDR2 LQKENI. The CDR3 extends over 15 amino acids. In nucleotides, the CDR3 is TGTGCCAGCTCACCACGGCACAGGGAAGGAGAAAAACTGTTTTTT. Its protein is CASSPRHREGEKLFF.

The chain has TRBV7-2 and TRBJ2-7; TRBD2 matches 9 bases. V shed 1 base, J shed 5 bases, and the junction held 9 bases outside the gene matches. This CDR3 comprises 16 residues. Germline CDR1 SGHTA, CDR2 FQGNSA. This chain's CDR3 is CASSLVGSGSQDEQYF. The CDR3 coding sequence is TGTGCCAGCAGCTTAGTAGGTAGCGGGAGTCAGGACGAGCAGTACTTC.

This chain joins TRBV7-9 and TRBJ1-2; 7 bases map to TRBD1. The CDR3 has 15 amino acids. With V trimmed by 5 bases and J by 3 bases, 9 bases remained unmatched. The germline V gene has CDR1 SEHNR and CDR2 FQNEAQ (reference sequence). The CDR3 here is CASSPQPGQDYGYTF. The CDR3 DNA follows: TGTGCCAGCAGCCCGCAACCCGGACAGGACTATGGCTACACCTTC.

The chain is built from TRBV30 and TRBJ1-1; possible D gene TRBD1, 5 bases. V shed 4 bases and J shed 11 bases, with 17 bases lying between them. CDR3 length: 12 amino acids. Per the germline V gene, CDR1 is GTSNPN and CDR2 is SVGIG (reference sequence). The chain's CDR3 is CAWIRDPLGAFF. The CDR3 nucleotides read TGTGCCTGGATCCGGGACCCTCTCGGGGCTTTCTTT.

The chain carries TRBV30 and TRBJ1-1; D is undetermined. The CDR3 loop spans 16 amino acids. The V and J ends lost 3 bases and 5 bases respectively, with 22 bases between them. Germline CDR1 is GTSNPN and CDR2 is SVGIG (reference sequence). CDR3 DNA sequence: TGTGCCTGGAGCCCCTTAAGTTTGGGGAAAGGGACTGAAGCTTTCTTT. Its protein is CAWSPLSLGKGTEAFF.

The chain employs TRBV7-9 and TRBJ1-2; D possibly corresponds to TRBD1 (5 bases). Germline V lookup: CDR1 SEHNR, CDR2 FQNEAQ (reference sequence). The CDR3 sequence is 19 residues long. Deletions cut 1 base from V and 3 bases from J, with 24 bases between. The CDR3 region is CASSLDFGAGLTRDYGYTF. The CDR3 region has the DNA TGTGCCAGCAGCTTAGATTTCGGGGCAGGCCTAACTCGAGACTATGGCTACACCTTC.

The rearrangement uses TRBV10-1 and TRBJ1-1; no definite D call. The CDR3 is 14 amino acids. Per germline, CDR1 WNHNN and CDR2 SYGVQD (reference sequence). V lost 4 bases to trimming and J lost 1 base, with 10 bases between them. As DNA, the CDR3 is TGCGCCAGCAGTGTGGACCCTAGGAACACTGAAGCTTTCTTT. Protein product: CASSVDPRNTEAFF.

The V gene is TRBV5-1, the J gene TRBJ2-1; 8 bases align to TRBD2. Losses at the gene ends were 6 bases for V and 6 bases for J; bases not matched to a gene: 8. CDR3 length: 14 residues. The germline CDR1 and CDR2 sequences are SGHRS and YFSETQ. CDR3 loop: CASNTGTSINEQFF. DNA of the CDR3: TGCGCCAGCAACACCGGGACTAGTATCAATGAGCAGTTCTTC.

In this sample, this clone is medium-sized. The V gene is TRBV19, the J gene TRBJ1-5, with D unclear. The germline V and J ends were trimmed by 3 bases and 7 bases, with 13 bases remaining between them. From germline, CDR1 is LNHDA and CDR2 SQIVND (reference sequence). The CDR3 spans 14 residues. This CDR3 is CASSISKMEQPQHF. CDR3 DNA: TGTGCCAGTAGTATCTCGAAGATGGAACAGCCCCAGCATTTT.

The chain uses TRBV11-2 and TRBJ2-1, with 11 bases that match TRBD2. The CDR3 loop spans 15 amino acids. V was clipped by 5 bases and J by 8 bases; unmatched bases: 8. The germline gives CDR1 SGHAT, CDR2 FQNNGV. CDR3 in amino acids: CASSLSGGVMDEQFF. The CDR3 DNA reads TGTGCCAGCAGCCTTAGCGGGGGGGTTATGGATGAGCAGTTCTTC.

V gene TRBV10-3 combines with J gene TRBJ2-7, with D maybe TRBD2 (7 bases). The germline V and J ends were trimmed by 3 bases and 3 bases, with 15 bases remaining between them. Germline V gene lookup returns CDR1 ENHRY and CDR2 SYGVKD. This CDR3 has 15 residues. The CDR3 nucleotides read TGTGCCATCAGTGACGCGACAGGACTAGGCTACGAGCAGTACTTC. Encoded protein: CAISDATGLGYEQYF.

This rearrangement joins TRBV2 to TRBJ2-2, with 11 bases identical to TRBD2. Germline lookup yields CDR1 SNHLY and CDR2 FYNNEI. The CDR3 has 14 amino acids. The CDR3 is CASGLAGYTGELFF. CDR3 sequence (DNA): TGTGCAAGTGGACTAGCGGGTTACACCGGGGAGCTGTTTTTT.

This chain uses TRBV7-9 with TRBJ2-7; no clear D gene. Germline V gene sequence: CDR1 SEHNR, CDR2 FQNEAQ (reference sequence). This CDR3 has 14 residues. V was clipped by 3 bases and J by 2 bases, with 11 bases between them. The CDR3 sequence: CASSLDLGAYEQYF. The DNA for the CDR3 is TGTGCCAGCAGCTTGGACCTTGGTGCCTACGAGCAGTACTTC.